This T cell receptor beta chain came from a study of blood T cell repertoires in COVID-19 (dated by TCRdb to about 2020). Regarding the complete study: Samples covering the acute and convalescent phases of COVID-19 were provided by collaborators in the United States, Italy and Spain. The material from the prospective study consisted of cDNA or gDNA derived from T cells, B-cell-depleted T cells, or PBMCs. Subjects who had been exposed to COVID-19, were actively infected with it, or had recovered from it provided the deeply sampled blood TCRbeta repertoires that made up the dataset. The repertoires were released in a freely available public database intended as a resource for research on the immune response to SARS-CoV-2. Samples were obtained from the ongoing ImmuneRACE study (first 160 participants) and from over 1,000 subjects provided by 6 global collaborators. A de-identified subject ID, COVID-19 status, age in years and sex were almost always included in the sample metadata. HLA class I and class II types, where available, came from metadata supplied by the sample provider rather than from assay-based typing. The study at large found these results: The amount of clinical and demographic metadata varied by source and participant and was provided uncurated.

Comments on this clone: Its antigen is still unknown. No per-base quality is available; no much larger clone lies one base away.

TCRbeta CDR3 regions were amplified from genomic DNA by means of the immunoSEQ Assay, a bias-controlled multiplex PCR. On the authors' methods: The number of nucleated cells in each sample was estimated by amplification of reference gene primers within the assay. To quantify the absolute abundance of each unique TCRbeta CDR3 rearrangement, sequence reads were collapsed and filtered. For each sample, productive Simpson clonality was calculated as the square root of Simpson's diversity index across productive rearrangements. This is the immuneACCESS table as TCRdb keeps it, with only in-frame sequences that have V and J called. A part of the clones is gone; compared with another copy, unresolved V genes explain less than half, and the rest is unexplained. V and J calls and clone size are copied from that table; D and trimming were computed from the DNA. The sample table shows about 29,000 clones, and approximately 88% are seen once. Roughly 9.8% of the sample goes to the ten largest clones.

Whole blood was collected in K2EDTA tubes by collaborating institutions according to the institutions' own protocols. For TCRbeta analysis, collaborators shipped samples in one of three forms: frozen whole blood, isolated PBMCs, or DNA extracted from either of those sample types. Here V drops 8 bases and J drops 8 bases, and the junction holds 3 bases not matched to any gene. The CDR3 has 11 amino acids, counting the end cysteine and phenylalanine. The kept DNA is CDR3 alone, 33 bases in frame from the first base. The TCR was taken from a man older than 75 with active COVID-19. The chain is made from TRBV12-3 or TRBV12-4 and TRBJ2-3; TRBD2 fits 8 bases in the junction. The source material was peripheral blood. Here is the DNA: TGTGCCAGCGCCAGCGGGGGTACGCAGTATTTT. The resulting protein is CASASGGTQYF.